This T cell receptor beta chain appears in the sequencing data of a study of T cells in Graves' hyperthyroidism and ophthalmopathy. Germline V CDR1 and CDR2: SNHLY, FYNNEI. Trimming took 6 bases from V and 6 from J; bases not matched to a gene: 10. The CDR3 totals 14 residues. TCR beta CDR3 regions were amplified from RNA transcripts. HTBI primers drove first-round RT-PCR of the TCR CDR3. A single record per CDR3 protein comes from TCRdb applying MiXCR to the multiplex PCR reads. In the table there are a few hundred thousand distinct CDR3 sequences, roughly 15% of which are singletons. Among the patients, aged 18 to 65, hyperthyroidism was newly diagnosed and had lasted under 2 months. Patients having uncontrolled infection, another autoimmune disease, pregnancy or lactation were not included.

This chain connects TRBV2 to TRBJ2-7, with TRBD2 matching over 8 bases. The sample taken for sequencing was blood. The clonotype comes from a young woman with Graves' hyperthyroidism. In nucleotides, the CDR3 is TGTGCCAGCAGGCCGTTAGCGGGATTAGGCGAGCAGTACTTC. Translating it yields CASRPLAGLGEQYF.